The following is a T cell receptor (beta chain) sequence with its context. The data were obtained in a study of blood T cell repertoires in COVID-19. Overall study: Samples representing acute and convalescent COVID-19 were sourced from the United States, Italy and Spain. Sample material is recorded as cDNA or gDNA derived from T cells, B-cell-depleted T cells, or PBMCs.

Per the authors' pipeline: Amplification with reference gene primers provided the estimates of nucleated cell counts. Sequencing used immunoSEQ multiplex PCR; TCRdb keeps in-frame clones, though not all of them. The V and J calls and the clone size are those of that table, but D and trimming were determined from the DNA. Found here are roughly 170,000 clones, 85% to 90% of them singletons; the top ten hold around 20%. Germline V gives CDR1 SGHNT, CDR2 YYREEE (reference sequence). J gave up 6 bases and V 3 bases, and 3 bases lay outside the gene matches. The CDR3 spans 13 residues. The specimen was peripheral blood. The source is a man aged 70-80 years with active or convalescent COVID-19. J is TRBJ2-1 and V is TRBV5-4; 7 bases agree with TRBD1. In DNA, the CDR3 is TGTGCCAGCAGCTCACAGGGGCCCAATGAGCAGTTCTTC. This sequence encodes CASSSQGPNEQFF.